This T cell receptor beta chain was found in a study of OX40 agonist ivuxolimab in advanced cancers. In the study overall: Among those enrolled, mean age was around 55 years (range about 20 to 79) and 75% to 90% were male. Overall study results and limits: Researchers report that CD8+ T cells had, on average, more expanded clones than CD4+.

CDR3 length: 16 amino acids. V lost 4 bases, J lost 4 bases, and 16 bases lay in between. The V gene's germline CDR1 is MNHEY and CDR2 SVGAGI. Sequenced by immunoSEQ multiplex PCR; TCRdb stores in-frame clones only, minus some. The table has approximately 25,000 clones, 80% to 90% seen once. A note on this clone: Antigen: not known.

Autoimmune disease history or systemic immunosuppression meant exclusion. The chain recombines TRBV6-5 with TRBJ1-4, with D perhaps matching TRBD1 (6 bases). The TCR comes from an adult with an advanced solid tumor such as melanoma, head and neck, liver or kidney cancer. Sample: CD4+ or CD8+ T cells sorted from blood, taken in a trial of the OX40 agonist ivuxolimab. CDR3 loop: CASSFTTGALNEKLFF. The CDR3 DNA reads TGTGCCAGCAGTTTCACGACAGGCGCCCTTAATGAAAAACTGTTTTTT.